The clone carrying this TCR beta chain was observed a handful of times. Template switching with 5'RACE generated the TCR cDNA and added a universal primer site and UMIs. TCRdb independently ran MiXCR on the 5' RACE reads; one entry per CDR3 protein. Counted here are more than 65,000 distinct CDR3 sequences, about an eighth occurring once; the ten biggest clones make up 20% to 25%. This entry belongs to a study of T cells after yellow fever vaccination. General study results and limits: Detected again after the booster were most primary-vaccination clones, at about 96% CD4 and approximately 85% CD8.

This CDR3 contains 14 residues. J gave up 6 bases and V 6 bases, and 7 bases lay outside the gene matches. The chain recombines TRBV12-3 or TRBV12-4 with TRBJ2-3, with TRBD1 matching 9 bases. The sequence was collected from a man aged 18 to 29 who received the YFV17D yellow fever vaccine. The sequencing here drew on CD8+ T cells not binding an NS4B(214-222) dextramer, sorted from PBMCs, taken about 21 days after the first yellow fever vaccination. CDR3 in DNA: TGTGCCAGCAGCGAGGGACAGGGTGTCGATACGCAGTATTTT. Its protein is CASSEGQGVDTQYF.